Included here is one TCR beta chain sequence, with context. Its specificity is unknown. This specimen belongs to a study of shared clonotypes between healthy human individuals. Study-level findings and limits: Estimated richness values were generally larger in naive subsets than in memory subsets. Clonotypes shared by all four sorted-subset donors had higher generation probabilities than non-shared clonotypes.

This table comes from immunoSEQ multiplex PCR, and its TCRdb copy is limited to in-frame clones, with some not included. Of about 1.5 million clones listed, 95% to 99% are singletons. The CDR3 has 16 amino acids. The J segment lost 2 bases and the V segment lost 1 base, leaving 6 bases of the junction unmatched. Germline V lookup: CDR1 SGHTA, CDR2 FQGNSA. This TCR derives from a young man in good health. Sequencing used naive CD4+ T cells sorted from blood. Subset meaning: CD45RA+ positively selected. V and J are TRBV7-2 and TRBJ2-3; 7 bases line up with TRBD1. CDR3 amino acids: CASSLVAGGVTDTQYF. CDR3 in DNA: TGTGCCAGCAGCTTAGTCGCAGGGGGAGTCACAGATACGCAGTATTTT. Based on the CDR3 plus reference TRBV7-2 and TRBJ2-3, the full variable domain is GAGVSQSPSNKVTEKGKDVELRCDPISGHTALYWYRQSLGQGLEFLIYFQGNSAPDKSGLPSDRFSAERTGGSVSTLTIQRTQQEDSAVYLCASSLVAGGVTDTQYFGPGTRLTVL.